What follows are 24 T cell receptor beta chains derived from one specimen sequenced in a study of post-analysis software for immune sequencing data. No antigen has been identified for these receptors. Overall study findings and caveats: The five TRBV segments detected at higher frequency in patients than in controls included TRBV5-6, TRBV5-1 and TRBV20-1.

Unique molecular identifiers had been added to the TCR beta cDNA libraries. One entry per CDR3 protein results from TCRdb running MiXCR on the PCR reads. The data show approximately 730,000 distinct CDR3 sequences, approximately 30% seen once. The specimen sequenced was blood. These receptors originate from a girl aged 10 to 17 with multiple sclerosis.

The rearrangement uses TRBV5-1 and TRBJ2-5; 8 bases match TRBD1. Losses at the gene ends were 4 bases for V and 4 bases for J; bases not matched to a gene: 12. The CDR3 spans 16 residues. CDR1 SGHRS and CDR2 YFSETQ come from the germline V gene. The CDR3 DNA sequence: TGCGCCAGCAGCCCTGGACAGGGTAATTGGGCAGAGACCCAGTACTTC. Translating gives CASSPGQGNWAETQYF.

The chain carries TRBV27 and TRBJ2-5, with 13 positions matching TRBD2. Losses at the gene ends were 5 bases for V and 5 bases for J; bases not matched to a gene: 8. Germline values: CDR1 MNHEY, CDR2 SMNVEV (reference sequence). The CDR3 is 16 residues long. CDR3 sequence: CASSPRTSGRWETQYF. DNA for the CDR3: TGTGCCAGCAGTCCCAGGACTAGCGGGAGATGGGAGACCCAGTACTTC.

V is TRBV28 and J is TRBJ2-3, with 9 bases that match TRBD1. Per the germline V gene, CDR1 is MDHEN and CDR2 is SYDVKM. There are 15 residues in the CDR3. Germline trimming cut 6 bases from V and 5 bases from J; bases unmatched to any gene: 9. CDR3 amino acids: CASSLYRGLIDTQYF. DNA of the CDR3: TGTGCCAGCAGCCTCTACAGGGGGCTGATAGATACGCAGTATTTT. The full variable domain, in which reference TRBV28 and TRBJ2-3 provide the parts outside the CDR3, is DVKVTQSSRYLVKRTGEKVFLECVQDMDHENMFWYRQDPGLGLRLIYFSYDVKMKEKGDIPEGYSVSREKKERFSLILESASTNQTSMYLCASSLYRGLIDTQYFGPGTRLTVL.

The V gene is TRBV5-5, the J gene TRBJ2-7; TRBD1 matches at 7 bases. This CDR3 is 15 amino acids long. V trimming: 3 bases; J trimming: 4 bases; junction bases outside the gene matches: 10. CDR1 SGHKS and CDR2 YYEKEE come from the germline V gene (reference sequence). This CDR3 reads CASSSSGTVTYEQYF. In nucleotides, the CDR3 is TGTGCCAGCAGCTCATCTGGGACAGTGACTTACGAGCAGTACTTC.

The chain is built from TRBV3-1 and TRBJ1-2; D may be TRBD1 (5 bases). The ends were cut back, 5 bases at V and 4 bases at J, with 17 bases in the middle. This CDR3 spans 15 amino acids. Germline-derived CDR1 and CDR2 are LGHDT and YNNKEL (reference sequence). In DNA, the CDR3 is TGTGCCAGCAGCGTCGGGACGGCGGGTGGCTATGGCTACACCTTC. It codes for CASSVGTAGGYGYTF.

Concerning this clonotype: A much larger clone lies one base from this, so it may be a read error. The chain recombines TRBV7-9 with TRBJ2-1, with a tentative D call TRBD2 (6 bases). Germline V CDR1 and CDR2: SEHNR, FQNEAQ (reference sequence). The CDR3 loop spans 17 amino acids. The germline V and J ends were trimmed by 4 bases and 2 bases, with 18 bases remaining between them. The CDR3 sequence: CASSSGSSGYPYNEQFF. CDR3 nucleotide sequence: TGTGCCAGCAGCTCCGGCAGTAGCGGTTATCCCTACAATGAGCAGTTCTTC.

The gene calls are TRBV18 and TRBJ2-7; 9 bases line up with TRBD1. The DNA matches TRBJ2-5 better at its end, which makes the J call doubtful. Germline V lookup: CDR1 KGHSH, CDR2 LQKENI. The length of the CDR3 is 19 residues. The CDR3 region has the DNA TGTGCCAGCTCACCACCGCTTGGACAGGGGCGCGAATTTTCGGAGACCCAGTACTTC. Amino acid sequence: CASSPPLGQGREFSETQYF.

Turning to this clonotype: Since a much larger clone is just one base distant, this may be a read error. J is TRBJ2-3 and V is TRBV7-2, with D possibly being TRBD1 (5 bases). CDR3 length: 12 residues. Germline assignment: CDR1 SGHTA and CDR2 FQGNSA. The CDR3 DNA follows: TGTGCCAGCAGCCCCGTCACAGGTACGCAGTATTTT. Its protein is CASSPVTGTQYF.

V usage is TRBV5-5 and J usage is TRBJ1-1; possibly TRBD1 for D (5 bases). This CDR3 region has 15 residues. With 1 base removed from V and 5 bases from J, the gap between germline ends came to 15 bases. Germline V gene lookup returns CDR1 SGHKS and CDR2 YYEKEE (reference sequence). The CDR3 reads CASSLSPQGRTEAFF. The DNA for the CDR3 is TGTGCCAGCAGCTTGAGCCCCCAGGGCAGAACTGAAGCTTTCTTT.

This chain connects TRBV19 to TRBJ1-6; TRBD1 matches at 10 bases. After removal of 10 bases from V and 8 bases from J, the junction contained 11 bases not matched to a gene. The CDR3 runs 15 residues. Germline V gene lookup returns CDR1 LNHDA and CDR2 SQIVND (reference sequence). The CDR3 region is CATKGHGTGDSPLHF. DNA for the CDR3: TGTGCCACTAAGGGACATGGGACAGGGGATTCACCCCTCCACTTT.

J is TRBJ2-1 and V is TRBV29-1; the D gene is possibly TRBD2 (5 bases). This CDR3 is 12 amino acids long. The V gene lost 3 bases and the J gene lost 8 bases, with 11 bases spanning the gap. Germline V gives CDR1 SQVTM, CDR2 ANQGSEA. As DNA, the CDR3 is TGCAGCGTTGACGGGGTCGTGGATGAGCAGTTCTTC. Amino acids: CSVDGVVDEQFF.

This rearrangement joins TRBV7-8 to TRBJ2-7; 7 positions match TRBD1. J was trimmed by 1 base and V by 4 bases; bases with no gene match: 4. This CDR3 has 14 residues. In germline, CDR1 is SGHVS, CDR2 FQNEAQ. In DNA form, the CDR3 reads TGTGCCAGCAGCTCGACAGGGCTATCCTACGAGCAGTACTTC. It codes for CASSSTGLSYEQYF.

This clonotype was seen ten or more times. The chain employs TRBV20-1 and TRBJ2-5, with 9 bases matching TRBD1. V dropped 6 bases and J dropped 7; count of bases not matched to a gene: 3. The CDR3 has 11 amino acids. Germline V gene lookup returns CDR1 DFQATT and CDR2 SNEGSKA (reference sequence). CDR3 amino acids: CSAGTGRTQYF. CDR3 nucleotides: TGCAGTGCCGGGACAGGGCGGACCCAGTACTTC.

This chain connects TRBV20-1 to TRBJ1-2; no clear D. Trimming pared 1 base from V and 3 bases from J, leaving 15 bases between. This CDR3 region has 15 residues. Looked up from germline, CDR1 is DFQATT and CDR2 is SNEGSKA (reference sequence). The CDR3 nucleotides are TGCAGTGCTAGAGCCGACATCAACCTTTACTATGGCTACACCTTC. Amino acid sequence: CSARADINLYYGYTF.

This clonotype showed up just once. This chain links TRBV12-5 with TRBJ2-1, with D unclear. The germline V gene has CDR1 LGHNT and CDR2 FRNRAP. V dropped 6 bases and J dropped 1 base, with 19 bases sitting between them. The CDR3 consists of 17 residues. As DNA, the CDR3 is TGTGCTAGTGGCCAGGACCACTCAGTCGTTTCCTACAATGAGCAGTTCTTC. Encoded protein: CASGQDHSVVSYNEQFF. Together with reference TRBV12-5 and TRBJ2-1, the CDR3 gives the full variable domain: DARVTQTPRHKVTEMGQEVTMRCQPILGHNTVFWYRQTMMQGLELLAYFRNRAPLDDSGMPKDRFSAEMPDATLATLKIQPSEPRDSAVYFCASGQDHSVVSYNEQFFGPGTRLTVL.

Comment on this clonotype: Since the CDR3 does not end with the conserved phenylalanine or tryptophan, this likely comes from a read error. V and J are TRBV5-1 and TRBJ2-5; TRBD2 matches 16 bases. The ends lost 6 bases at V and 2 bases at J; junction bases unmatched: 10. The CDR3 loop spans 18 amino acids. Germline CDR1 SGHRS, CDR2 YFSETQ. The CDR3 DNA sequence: TGCGCCAGCAAATTGACGGGACTAGCGGGAGGGCCGCAAGAGACCCAGTACGTC. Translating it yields CASKLTGLAGGPQETQYV.

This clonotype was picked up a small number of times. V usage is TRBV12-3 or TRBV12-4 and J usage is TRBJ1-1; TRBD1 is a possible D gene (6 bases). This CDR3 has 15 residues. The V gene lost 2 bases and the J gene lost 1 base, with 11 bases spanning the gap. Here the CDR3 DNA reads TGTGCCAGCAGTTTAACGGGGGGCTGGAACACTGAAGCTTTCTTT. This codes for CASSLTGGWNTEAFF.

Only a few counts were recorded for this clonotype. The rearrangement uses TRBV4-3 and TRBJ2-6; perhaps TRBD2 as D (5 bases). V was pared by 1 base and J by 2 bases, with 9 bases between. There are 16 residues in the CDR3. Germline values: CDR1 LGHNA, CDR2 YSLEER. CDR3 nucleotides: TGCGCCAGCAGCCAAGGTTCCGGGGCTGGGGCCAACGTCCTGACTTTC. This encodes CASSQGSGAGANVLTF.

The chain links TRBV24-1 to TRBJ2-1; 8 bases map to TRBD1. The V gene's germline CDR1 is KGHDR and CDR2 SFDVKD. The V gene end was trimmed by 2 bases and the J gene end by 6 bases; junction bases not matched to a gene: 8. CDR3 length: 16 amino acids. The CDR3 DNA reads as TGTGCCACCAGTGATTATGTGACAGGGGCGTGCAATGAGCAGTTCTTC. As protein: CATSDYVTGACNEQFF.

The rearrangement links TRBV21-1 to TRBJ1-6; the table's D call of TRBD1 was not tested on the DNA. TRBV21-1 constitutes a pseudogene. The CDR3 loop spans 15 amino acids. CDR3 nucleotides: TGTGCCAGCAGCCCACGAGGAGGGGGGTCCTCACCCCTCCACTTT. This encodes CASSPRGGGSSPLHF.

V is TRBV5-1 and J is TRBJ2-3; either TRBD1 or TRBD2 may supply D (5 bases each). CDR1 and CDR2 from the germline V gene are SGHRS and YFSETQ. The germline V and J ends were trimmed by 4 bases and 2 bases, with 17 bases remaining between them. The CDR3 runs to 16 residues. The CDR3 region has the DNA TGCGCCAGCAGCGCCGGGACGCTACTGATCACAGATACGCAGTATTTT. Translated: CASSAGTLLITDTQYF.

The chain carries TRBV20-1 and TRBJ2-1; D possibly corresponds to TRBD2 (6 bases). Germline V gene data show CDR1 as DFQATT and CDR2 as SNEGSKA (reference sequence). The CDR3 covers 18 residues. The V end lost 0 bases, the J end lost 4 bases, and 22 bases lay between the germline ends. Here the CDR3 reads CSARDGSPLASVYNEQFF. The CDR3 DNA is TGCAGTGCTAGAGATGGGTCCCCCCTAGCGAGCGTGTACAATGAGCAGTTCTTC.

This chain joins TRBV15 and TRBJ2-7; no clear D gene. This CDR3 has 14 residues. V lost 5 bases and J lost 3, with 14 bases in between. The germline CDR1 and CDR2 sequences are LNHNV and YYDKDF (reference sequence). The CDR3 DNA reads TGTGCCACCAGCTCCTTATTATCGCACTACGAGCAGTACTTC. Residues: CATSSLLSHYEQYF. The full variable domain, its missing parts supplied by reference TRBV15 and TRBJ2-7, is DAMVIQNPRYQVTQFGKPVTLSCSQTLNHNVMYWYQQKSSQAPKLLFHYYDKDFNNEADTPDNFQSRRPNTSFCFLDIRSPGLGDTAMYLCATSSLLSHYEQYFGPGTRLTVT.

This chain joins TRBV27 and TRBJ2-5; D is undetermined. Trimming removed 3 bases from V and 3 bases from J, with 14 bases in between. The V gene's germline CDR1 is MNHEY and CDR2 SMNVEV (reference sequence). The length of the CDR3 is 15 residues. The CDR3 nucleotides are TGTGCCAGCAGTTTCAACCAGGACGGTGAAGAGACCCAGTACTTC. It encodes CASSFNQDGEETQYF.